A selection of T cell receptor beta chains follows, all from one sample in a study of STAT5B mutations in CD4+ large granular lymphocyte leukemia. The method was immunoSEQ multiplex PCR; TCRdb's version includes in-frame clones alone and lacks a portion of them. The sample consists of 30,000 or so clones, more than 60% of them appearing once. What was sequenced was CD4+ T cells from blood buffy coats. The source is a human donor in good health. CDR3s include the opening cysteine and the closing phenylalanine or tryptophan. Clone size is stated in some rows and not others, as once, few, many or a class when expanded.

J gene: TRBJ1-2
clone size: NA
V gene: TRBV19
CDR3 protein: CASSTSNYGYTF

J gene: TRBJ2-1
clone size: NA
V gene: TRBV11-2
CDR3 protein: CASRPPGRAEEQFF

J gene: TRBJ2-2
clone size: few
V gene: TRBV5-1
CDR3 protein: CASSYRQNTGELFF

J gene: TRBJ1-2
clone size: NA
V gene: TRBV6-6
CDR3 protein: CASRTTDGYTF

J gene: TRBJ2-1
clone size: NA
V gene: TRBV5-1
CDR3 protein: CASSSRRYPEYNEQFF

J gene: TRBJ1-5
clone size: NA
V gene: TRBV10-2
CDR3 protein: CASSEAPRNQPQHF

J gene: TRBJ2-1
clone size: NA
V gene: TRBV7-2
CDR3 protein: CASSLVTGALNEQFF

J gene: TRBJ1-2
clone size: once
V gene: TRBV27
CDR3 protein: CASSSTSKNGYTF

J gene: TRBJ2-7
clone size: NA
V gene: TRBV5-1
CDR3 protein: CASYEGQARGEQYF

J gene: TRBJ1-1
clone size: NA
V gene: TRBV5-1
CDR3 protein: CASSLGPQPNTEAFF